Listed below are T cell receptor beta chains from one sample, sequenced in a study of T cells in Graves' hyperthyroidism and ophthalmopathy. From the multiplex PCR reads, TCRdb called clonotypes with MiXCR, one entry per CDR3 protein. The sample has 500,000 to 600,000 distinct CDR3 sequences, 16% seen once. Sequencing input: blood. The receptor set was obtained from a woman between 18 and 29 years old with Graves' hyperthyroidism. Both conserved end residues are part of each CDR3. The order of the fields is V gene, D gene, clone size, CDR3 protein. The D gene is left open where the match is weak. Clone size is given for some rows only: seen once, a few or many times, or a class if the clone is expanded.

TRBV6-1,NA,few,CASTYGWNTEAFF
TRBV6-2/TRBV6-3,NA,few,CASSTDRPRNSNQPQHF
TRBV30,TRBD1,few,CAWRNRGLGYTF
TRBV7-9,TRBD2,many,CASSLDPSGGSNEQFF
TRBV19,NA,NA,CASSARTAHNSPLHF
TRBV7-2,TRBD2,few,CASSLRGTSGGGELFF
TRBV20-1,TRBD1,NA,CSARGVTGFQPQHF
TRBV7-8,NA,many,CASSLERNSYEQYF
TRBV28,TRBD2,NA,CASSFPTSSYEQYF
TRBV12-3/TRBV12-4,NA,few,CASSLDTWVFGFTEAFF
TRBV9,TRBD1,NA,CASSVRGQNRQETQYF
TRBV18,TRBD2,many,CASSSSGGYNEQFF
TRBV30,TRBD2,NA,CSGTSGSTDTQYF
TRBV7-2,TRBD2,few,CASSLVPAGAGETQYF
TRBV4-1,NA,NA,CASSQDPLQASYEQYF
TRBV6-2/TRBV6-3,NA,few,CASSYSAGFHGYTF
TRBV28,TRBD2,few,CASRGLAGGPGELFF
TRBV7-9,NA,many,CASSQGFGTEAFF
TRBV2,NA,NA,CATDRFSYEQYF
TRBV7-2,TRBD2,many,CASSLDGGGAKTQYF
TRBV2,NA,many,CASSERPMNTEAFF
TRBV6-2/TRBV6-3,NA,few,CASSSHQGSGNTEAFF
TRBV12-3/TRBV12-4,TRBD2,few,CASTTLAGGPNEQFF
TRBV19,NA,few,CASSPSRATSTDTQYF
TRBV27,TRBD1,NA,CASSQGDANQPQHF
TRBV28,NA,many,CASSLEGEIGSLSYNEQFF
TRBV5-1,NA,NA,CASSLAGQETPYF